A few counts support the clone carrying this T cell receptor beta chain. The data were taken from a study of blood T cell repertoires in COVID-19. Study summary: Spain, Italy and the United States supplied samples that represented acute and convalescent COVID-19.

Under the authors' procedure: Scientists estimated how many nucleated cells there were by amplifying reference gene primers. The method was immunoSEQ multiplex PCR; TCRdb's version includes in-frame clones alone and lacks a portion of them. For V, J and clone size, that table is used; D and trimming come from the DNA. The table shows 250,000 to 300,000 clones, with 80% to 90% occurring only once. Cohort assignment relied on participant-reported clinical history. Looked up from germline, CDR1 is SGHRS and CDR2 is YFSETQ. The CDR3 spans 16 residues. With 1 base clipped from V and 3 bases from J, the junction kept 7 bases outside the gene matches.

The rearrangement uses TRBV5-1 and TRBJ2-3; 8 bases are a match to TRBD1. The TCR comes from a woman in her 50s who had recovered from COVID-19. Sequenced: PBMCs or T cells enriched from blood (not recorded which). The CDR3 bases are TGCGCCAGCAGCTTGCGGGCAGGGGGCAAGACAGATACGCAGTATTTT. This translates into CASSLRAGGKTDTQYF.